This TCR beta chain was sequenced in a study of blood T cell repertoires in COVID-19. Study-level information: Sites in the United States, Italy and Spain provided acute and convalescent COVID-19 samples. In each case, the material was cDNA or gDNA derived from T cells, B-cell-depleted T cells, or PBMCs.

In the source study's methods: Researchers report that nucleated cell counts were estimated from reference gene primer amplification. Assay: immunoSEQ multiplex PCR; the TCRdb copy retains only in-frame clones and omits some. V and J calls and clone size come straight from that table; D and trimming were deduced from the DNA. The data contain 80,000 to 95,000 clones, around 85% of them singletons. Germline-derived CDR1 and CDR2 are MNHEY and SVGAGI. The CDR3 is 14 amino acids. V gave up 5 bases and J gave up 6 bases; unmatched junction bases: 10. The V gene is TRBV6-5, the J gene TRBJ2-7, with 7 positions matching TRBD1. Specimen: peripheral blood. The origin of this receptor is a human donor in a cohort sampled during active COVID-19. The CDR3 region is CASSTQGTSPEQYF. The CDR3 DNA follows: TGTGCCAGCAGTACACAGGGGACCTCCCCCGAGCAGTACTTC.